The 28 T cell receptor beta chains below come from one sample, sequenced in a study of CD8+CD57+ T cells in acquired aplastic anemia (dated by TCRdb to the late 2010s). Expansion of CD8+CD57+ cells had been shown by flow cytometry in the patients chosen for sequencing. Sequenced on an Illumina HiSeq 2000. Genomic DNA served as template for TCR beta VDJ combination and CDR3 sequence profiling. TCRdb applied fastp at Q25 and MiXCR to the public reads, then kept only in-frame beta chains. Rows are unified per CDR3 protein, each entry keeping the most common DNA and genes. Present in this sample are under 350,000 distinct CDR3 sequences, 45% to 65% of which were seen just once. Roughly 1.3% of the sample belongs to the ten largest clones. The sequencing input was sorted CD4+, CD8+, or CD8+CD57+ T cells (not recorded which) from PBMCs. The receptors stem from a human donor with aplastic anemia.

V and J are TRBV12-3 or TRBV12-4 and TRBJ2-7; the D is unclear. This CDR3 has 12 amino acids. V shed 5 bases and J shed 4 bases, with 9 bases lying between them. The CDR3, as DNA: TGTGCCAGCAGTGCGACTGCTTACGAGCAGTACTTC. It yields the protein CASSATAYEQYF.

This clonotype was seen a few times. The V gene is TRBV7-2, the J gene TRBJ1-2, with D possibly matching TRBD1 (5 bases). With 1 base removed from V and 3 bases from J, the gap between germline ends came to 9 bases. Germline CDR1 reads SGHTA; CDR2 reads FQGNSA. CDR3 length equals 14 residues. The DNA of the CDR3 is TGTGCCAGCAGCTTAGGTGGGGGAGACTATGGCTACACCTTC. It encodes CASSLGGGDYGYTF.

The chain has TRBV7-9 and TRBJ2-1; perhaps TRBD2 as D (6 bases). V was trimmed by 3 bases and J by 9 bases, leaving 12 bases between them. The CDR3 has 13 residues. Germline assignment: CDR1 SEHNR and CDR2 FQNEAQ (reference sequence). In nucleotides, the CDR3 is TGTGCCAGCAGCTTTGGGGGGATGAGTGAGCAGTTCTTC. Its protein is CASSFGGMSEQFF. Full variable domain (rest looked up from reference TRBV7-9 and TRBJ2-1): DTGVSQNPRHKITKRGQNVTFRCDPISEHNRLYWYRQTLGQGPEFLTYFQNEAQLEKSRLLSDRFSAERPKGSFSTLEIQRTEQGDSAMYLCASSFGGMSEQFFGPGTRLTVL.

The chain combines TRBV10-3 with TRBJ2-7; 8 nucleotides align to TRBD2. Germline CDR1 ENHRY, CDR2 SYGVKD. The CDR3 length is 14 residues. CDR3 in amino acids: CALRRGDGPYEQYF. The CDR3, as DNA: TGTGCTTTACGGCGGGGGGACGGCCCCTACGAGCAGTACTTC.

This clonotype was detected ten times or more. The V and J genes are TRBV5-1 and TRBJ1-4; no definite D call. This CDR3 region has 15 residues. Germline CDR1 and CDR2: SGHRS and YFSETQ. V was clipped by 3 bases and J by 8 bases, with 17 bases between them. The CDR3 is CASSSGRRQSEKLFF. The CDR3 DNA reads TGCGCCAGCAGCTCAGGACGTCGTCAATCCGAAAAACTGTTTTTT.

This clonotype was detected ten times or more. The chain couples TRBV20-1 to TRBJ1-5; D unclear. Germline lookup yields CDR1 DFQATT and CDR2 SNEGSKA (reference sequence). V lost 1 base to trimming and J lost 5 bases, with 12 bases between them. The CDR3 sequence is 14 residues long. For the CDR3, the DNA is TGCAGTGCTAGAGTTGAGTCGCTCTATCAGCCCCAGCATTTT. It yields the protein CSARVESLYQPQHF.

The rearrangement uses TRBV12-3 or TRBV12-4 and TRBJ1-5, with D hard to call. V shed 7 bases and J shed 0 bases, with 7 bases lying between them. The CDR3 loop spans 13 amino acids. The CDR3 reads CASTSASNQPQHF. Here the CDR3 DNA reads TGTGCCAGCACTTCCGCTAGCAATCAGCCCCAGCATTTT.

This chain uses TRBV7-2 with TRBJ2-7, with 8 bases aligning to TRBD2. CDR1 and CDR2 from the germline V gene are SGHTA and FQGNSA. V trimming: 4 bases; J trimming: 9 bases; junction bases outside the gene matches: 2. The CDR3 is 11 amino acids. In DNA form, the CDR3 reads TGTGCCAGCAGCTCTCGGGGGGGGCAGTACTTC. As protein: CASSSRGGQYF.

V gene TRBV20-1 combines with J gene TRBJ2-7, with 8 bases matching TRBD1. CDR1 DFQATT and CDR2 SNEGSKA come from the germline V gene (reference sequence). The CDR3 totals 13 residues. V dropped 4 bases and J dropped 4; count of bases not matched to a gene: 6. The CDR3 loop is CSATSDRAYEQYF. CDR3 sequence (DNA): TGCAGTGCTACATCGGACAGGGCGTACGAGCAGTACTTC.

V gene TRBV2 combines with J gene TRBJ1-1, with a tentative D call TRBD1 (6 bases). Trimming took off 7 bases at V and 3 bases at J, with 18 bases between the two ends. This CDR3 region has 15 residues. Germline V CDR1 and CDR2: SNHLY, FYNNEI. DNA for the CDR3: TGTGCCAGCATGGACAGCCCCCTGCCCTACACTGAAGCTTTCTTT. Protein: CASMDSPLPYTEAFF.

This sequence joins TRBV24-1 and TRBJ2-5; D is possibly TRBD1 (6 bases). V lost 3 bases, J lost 9 bases, and 13 bases lay in between. The CDR3 sequence is 13 residues long. Germline CDR1 is KGHDR and CDR2 is SFDVKD. This CDR3 is CATSDHTGRPQYF. CDR3 coding DNA: TGTGCCACCAGTGATCACACAGGGCGGCCCCAGTACTTC.

This clonotype has a count of ten or more. The CDR3 DNA reads as TGCGCCAGCAGCCAACTACAGGGTTTGGGGTCACCCCTCCACTTT. As protein: CASSQLQGLGSPLHF. The chain uses TRBV5-1 and TRBJ1-6; the D gene is possibly TRBD1 (6 bases). The V end lost 4 bases, the J end lost 10 bases, and 18 bases lay between the germline ends. Germline loops: CDR1 SGHRS, CDR2 YFSETQ. This CDR3 is built from 15 residues. Full variable domain (missing parts from reference TRBV5-1 and TRBJ1-6): KAGVTQTPRYLIKTRGQQVTLSCSPISGHRSVSWYQQTPGQGLQFLFEYFSETQRNKGNFPGRFSGRQFSNSRSEMNVSTLELGDSALYLCASSQLQGLGSPLHFGNGTRLTVT.

There are a few counts of this clonotype. This chain's CDR3 is CASTLAGPYNEQFF. In DNA, the CDR3 is TGCGCCAGCACACTAGCGGGGCCGTACAATGAGCAGTTCTTC. The chain employs TRBV10-1 and TRBJ2-1; 10 nucleotides match TRBD2. The germline gives CDR1 WNHNN, CDR2 SYGVQD (reference sequence). With 7 bases clipped from V and 4 bases from J, the junction kept 4 bases outside the gene matches. This CDR3 contains 14 residues.

Only a few counts were recorded for this clonotype. V and J are TRBV9 and TRBJ2-7; TRBD1 aligns across 9 bases. The CDR3 is made up of 15 amino acids. Trimming removed 0 bases from V and 7 bases from J; junction bases left unmatched: 8. Looked up from germline, CDR1 is SGDLS and CDR2 is YYNGEE. As DNA, the CDR3 is TGTGCCAGCAGCGTAGGAGGACAGGGGTGGATGGAGCAGTACTTC. Translation gives CASSVGGQGWMEQYF.

The chain combines TRBV20-1 with TRBJ1-3; D is perhaps TRBD1 (5 bases). V was cut by 0 bases and J by 5 bases, with 11 bases left in between. The CDR3 is 14 residues long. Germline CDR1 and CDR2: DFQATT and SNEGSKA (reference sequence). CDR3 DNA: TGCAGTGCTAGAGAACAGGACCTGAGAAACACCATATATTTT. Its protein product is CSAREQDLRNTIYF.

J is TRBJ1-4 and V is TRBV7-3; D is undetermined. Per the germline V gene, CDR1 is SGHTA and CDR2 is FQGTGA. Deletions cut 6 bases from V and 7 bases from J, with 24 bases between. The CDR3 is made up of 17 amino acids. In DNA form, the CDR3 reads TGTGCCAGCAGTGATGCGGGAGAAACACGCGACGGTGAAAAACTGTTTTTT. Translation: CASSDAGETRDGEKLFF.

The chain has TRBV20-1 and TRBJ2-7, with 11 bases fitting TRBD2. V was clipped by 5 bases and J by 7 bases; unmatched bases: 10. Germline assignment: CDR1 DFQATT and CDR2 SNEGSKA (reference sequence). The CDR3 is 14 amino acids. Here the CDR3 DNA reads TGCAGTGCTGTAGCGGGAGGGAACACCGGGGAGCAGTACTTC. The encoded protein is CSAVAGGNTGEQYF.

The rearrangement uses TRBV7-2 and TRBJ2-3; TRBD2 agrees at 14 bases. The CDR3 runs 16 residues. Germline loops: CDR1 SGHTA, CDR2 FQGNSA. Trimming took 5 bases from V and 6 from J; bases not matched to a gene: 7. CDR3: CASSGGLAGGLDTQYF. The CDR3 DNA sequence: TGTGCCAGCAGCGGCGGACTAGCGGGGGGTTTGGATACGCAGTATTTT.

V usage is TRBV10-2 and J usage is TRBJ1-5; D unclear. The CDR3 runs 16 residues. Between the trimmed V and J ends, which lost 8 bases and 3 bases, there was a span of 20 bases. In germline, CDR1 is WSHSY, CDR2 SAAADI. CDR3 residues: CASHERGLEANQPQHF. In DNA form, the CDR3 reads TGCGCCAGCCACGAACGAGGACTGGAGGCCAATCAGCCCCAGCATTTT.

This chain uses TRBV7-2 with TRBJ2-7, with a weak D call TRBD1 (8 bases). The CDR3 consists of 15 residues. Germline lookup yields CDR1 SGHTA and CDR2 FQGNSA. Trimming left V 2 bases short and J 2 bases short, with 13 bases between. DNA for the CDR3: TGTGCCAGCAGCTTACGGACAGGGAGGGCCTACGAGCAGTACTTC. Residues: CASSLRTGRAYEQYF.

The chain employs TRBV20-1 and TRBJ2-5; TRBD1 matches at 7 bases. The DNA end favors TRBJ2-7, so the J call may be wrong. The germline gives CDR1 DFQATT, CDR2 SNEGSKA (reference sequence). The CDR3 extends over 14 amino acids. The CDR3 sequence: CSAGFRDSTYEQYF. The CDR3 bases are TGCAGTGCGGGTTTCCGGGACAGTACCTACGAGCAGTACTTC.

This clonotype was recorded at least ten times. The rearrangement uses TRBV14 and TRBJ2-7; 9 bases agree with TRBD1. V trimming: 4 bases; J trimming: 2 bases; junction bases outside the gene matches: 12. Germline CDR1 reads SGHDN; CDR2 reads FVKESK. The CDR3 is made up of 17 amino acids. The CDR3 DNA follows: TGTGCCAGCAGCCCCCTTGAGGGACAGGGATTCACCTACGAGCAGTACTTC. Protein: CASSPLEGQGFTYEQYF.

The chain links TRBV19 to TRBJ1-6; D is ambiguous. CDR1 and CDR2 from the germline V gene are LNHDA and SQIVND (reference sequence). The CDR3 runs 13 residues. V lost 7 bases and J 9 bases, leaving 13 bases between the germline ends. This CDR3 is CASTDSVGSPLHF. The CDR3 DNA reads as TGTGCCAGTACCGACTCCGTTGGTTCACCCCTCCACTTT.

On this clonotype itself: One end of the junction varies from germline; a read error may be responsible. The chain combines TRBV11-2 with TRBJ2-2, with 8 bases aligning to TRBD2. The CDR3 totals 16 residues. The V gene's germline CDR1 is SGHAT and CDR2 FQNNGV. The CDR3 reads CASSLRGGHNTGELFF. The CDR3 DNA sequence: TGTGCCAGCAGCTTACGGGGGGGACACAACACCGGGGAGCTGTTCTTT.

For this clonotype: A read error may produce the germline difference seen at one junction end. The genes are TRBV11-2 and TRBJ1-1, with 10 bases fitting TRBD1. The CDR3 is 15 residues long. Germline CDR1 and CDR2: SGHAT and FQNNGV. The CDR3 DNA reads TGCGCCAGCAGCCAAGATGGGACAGGGGACACTGAAGCTTTCTTT. Translated, it gives CASSQDGTGDTEAFF.

The V gene is TRBV10-3, the J gene TRBJ2-3; 13 bases map to TRBD2. Per germline, CDR1 ENHRY and CDR2 SYGVKD. The CDR3 length is 20 residues. Unmatched junction bases numbered 16, after V lost 5 bases and J lost 2 bases. DNA for the CDR3: TGTGCCATCAGTATGGCGACCGGGACTAGCGGGATCATGGTCACAGATACGCAGTATTTT. As protein: CAISMATGTSGIMVTDTQYF.

The table lists this clonotype with many counts. V gene TRBV11-2 combines with J gene TRBJ1-2; D is perhaps TRBD1 (5 bases). This CDR3 is built from 15 residues. V was shortened by 3 bases and J by 3 bases, with 14 bases between the two germline ends. In germline, CDR1 is SGHAT, CDR2 FQNNGV. As DNA, the CDR3 is TGTGCCAGCAGCTTGATGGCCGGGACGGACTATGGCTACACCTTC. Encoded protein: CASSLMAGTDYGYTF.

This clonotype was picked up a small number of times. The chain is built from TRBV20-1 and TRBJ2-5; no reliable D call. Between the trimmed V and J ends, which lost 1 base and 5 bases, there was a span of 14 bases. CDR1 DFQATT and CDR2 SNEGSKA come from the germline V gene (reference sequence). The CDR3 runs 14 residues. CDR3 protein: CSARGSKGRETQYF. CDR3 bases: TGCAGTGCTAGAGGAAGTAAAGGAAGGGAGACCCAGTACTTC.